Here is one T cell receptor (beta chain) with its context. These data are taken from a study of blood T cell repertoires in COVID-19. Study context: Some COVID-19 samples were acute and others convalescent; all came from the United States, Italy and Spain. Sample material is recorded as cDNA or gDNA derived from T cells, B-cell-depleted T cells, or PBMCs.

Data came from immunoSEQ multiplex PCR; TCRdb stores just in-frame clones and leaves some out. There are a few hundred thousand clones in the sample; about nine tenths occur only once, and under 15% lies in the top ten. The CDR3 contains 15 residues. CDR1 and CDR2 (germline): SGHDT, YYEEEE. With 4 bases clipped from V and 6 bases from J, the junction kept 8 bases outside the gene matches. This rearrangement joins TRBV5-6 to TRBJ2-1; 9 nucleotides match TRBD1. Sequenced input: peripheral blood. The TCR was taken from a woman aged 55-70 years with acute or convalescent COVID-19. In DNA, the CDR3 is TGTGCCAGCAGCGTGGGACAGGGCCACCTCAATGAGCAGTTCTTC. This translates into CASSVGQGHLNEQFF.